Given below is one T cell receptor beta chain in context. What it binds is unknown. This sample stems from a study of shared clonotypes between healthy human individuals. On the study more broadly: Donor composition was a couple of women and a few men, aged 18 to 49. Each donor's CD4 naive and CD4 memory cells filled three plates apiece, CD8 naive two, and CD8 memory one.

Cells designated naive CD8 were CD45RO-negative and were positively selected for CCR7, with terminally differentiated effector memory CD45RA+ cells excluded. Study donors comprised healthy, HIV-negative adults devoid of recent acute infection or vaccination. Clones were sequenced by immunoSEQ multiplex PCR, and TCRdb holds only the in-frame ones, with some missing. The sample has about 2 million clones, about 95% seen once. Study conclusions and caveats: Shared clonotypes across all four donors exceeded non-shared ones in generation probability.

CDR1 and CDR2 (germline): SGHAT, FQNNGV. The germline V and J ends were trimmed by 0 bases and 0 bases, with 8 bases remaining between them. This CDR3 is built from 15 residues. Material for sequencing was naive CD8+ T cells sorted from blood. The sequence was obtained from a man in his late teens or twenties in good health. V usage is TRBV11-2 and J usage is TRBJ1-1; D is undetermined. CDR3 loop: CASSLDAEMNTEAFF. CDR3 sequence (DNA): TGTGCCAGCAGCTTAGATGCTGAGATGAACACTGAAGCTTTCTTT.